This T cell receptor (beta chain) originates from a study of T-cell reconstitution after alpha-beta-depleted transplantation in children. Unique molecular identifiers featured in how the TCRbeta library was prepared. TCRdb reanalysed the PCR reads using MiXCR and keeps one entry per CDR3 protein. Counted here are 490,000 or so distinct CDR3 sequences, approximately 12% occurring once; the ten biggest clones make up 4.5% to 6%. Germline V CDR1 and CDR2: SQVTM, ANQGSEA. The CDR3 is made up of 16 amino acids. Trimming took 7 bases from V and 5 from J; bases not matched to a gene: 16. The chain uses TRBV29-1 and TRBJ2-5; 10 positions agree with TRBD1. The source was PBMCs from the stem cell graft donor, collected from the stem cell graft. The source is a human donor who donated a stem cell graft to a child with combined immunodeficiency. CDR3 sequence: CSGDARDRGLGETQYF. The CDR3, as DNA: TGCAGCGGTGATGCCAGGGACAGGGGATTAGGCGAGACCCAGTACTTC. Looking up the rest from reference TRBV29-1 and TRBJ2-5 gives the full variable domain: SAVISQKPSRDICQRGTSLTIQCQVDSQVTMMFWYRQQPGQSLTLIATANQGSEATYESGFVIDKFPISRPNLTFSTLTVSNMSPEDSSIYLCSGDARDRGLGETQYFGPGTRLLVL.